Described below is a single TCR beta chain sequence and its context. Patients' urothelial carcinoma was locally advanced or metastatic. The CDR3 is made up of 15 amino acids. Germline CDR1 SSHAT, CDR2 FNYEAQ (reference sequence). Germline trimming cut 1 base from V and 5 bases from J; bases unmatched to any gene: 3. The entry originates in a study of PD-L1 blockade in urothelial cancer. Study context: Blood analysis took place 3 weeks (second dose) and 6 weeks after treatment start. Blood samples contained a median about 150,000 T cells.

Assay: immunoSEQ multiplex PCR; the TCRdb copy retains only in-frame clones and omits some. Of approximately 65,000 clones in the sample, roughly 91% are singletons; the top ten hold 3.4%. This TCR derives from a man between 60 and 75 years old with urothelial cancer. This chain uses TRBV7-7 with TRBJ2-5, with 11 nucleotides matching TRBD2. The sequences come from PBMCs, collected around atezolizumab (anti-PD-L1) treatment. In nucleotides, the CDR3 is TGTGCCAGCAGCTTAGTTAGCGGGGGGGCGGAGACCCAGTACTTC. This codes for CASSLVSGGAETQYF. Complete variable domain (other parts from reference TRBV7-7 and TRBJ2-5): GAGVSQSPRYKVTKRGQDVTLRCDPISSHATLYWYQQALGQGPEFLTYFNYEAQPDKSGLPSDRFSAERPEGSISTLTIQRTEQRDSAMYRCASSLVSGGAETQYFGPGTRLLVL.